A selection of T cell receptor beta chains follows, all from one sample in a study of graft-versus-host responses after intestinal transplantation. Some clones are missing from TCRdb's copy, which holds only in-frame ones; the method was immunoSEQ multiplex PCR. The table has some 97,000 clones, about 90% seen once; the top ten hold roughly 0.97%. No antigen is known for these receptors. The sequenced sample was unstimulated CD4+ T cells sorted from spleen or lymph node cells, obtained before transplant. These receptors were taken from a human donor who was the organ donor for an intestinal transplant. Each CDR3 is given with its conserved first and last residue. A D gene is named only where the DNA matches it firmly. Only part of the rows carry a size: once, few, many, or a class if the clone is expanded.

clone_size	d_call	v_call	j_call	cdr3_aa	cdr3_nt
NA	TRBD1	TRBV7-3	TRBJ2-2	CASSLNPLGQGAAGELFF	TGTGCCAGCAGCTTAAACCCACTGGGACAGGGGGCAGCCGGGGAGCTGTTTTTT
many	NA	TRBV14	TRBJ2-7	CASRPSSYEQYF	TGTGCCAGCAGGCCCAGCTCCTACGAGCAGTACTTC
NA	NA	TRBV7-3	TRBJ2-3	CASSPDAHTDTQYF	TGTGCCAGCAGCCCGGATGCTCACACAGATACGCAGTATTTT
NA	TRBD1	TRBV6-6	TRBJ1-5	CASSYSRGRNQPQHF	TGTGCCAGCAGTTACAGCAGGGGGCGCAATCAGCCCCAGCATTTT
few	TRBD1	TRBV6-5	TRBJ1-2	CASSYSRPARGYGYTF	TGTGCCAGCAGTTACTCGAGGCCGGCCAGGGGGTATGGCTACACCTTC
NA	TRBD1	TRBV30	TRBJ1-1	CAWSWDRGREAFF	TGTGCCTGGAGTTGGGACAGGGGACGTGAAGCTTTCTTT
NA	NA	TRBV18	TRBJ2-7	CASSPPSNSYEQYF	TGTGCCAGCTCACCACCCAGTAACTCCTACGAGCAGTACTTC
NA	TRBD2	TRBV7-9	TRBJ2-1	CASSWGLAGGRIVDEQFF	TGTGCCAGCAGCTGGGGACTAGCGGGGGGGCGGATTGTGGATGAGCAGTTCTTC
NA	NA	TRBV6-4	TRBJ2-1	CASSDSGGGAEQFF	TGTGCCAGCAGTGACTCGGGCGGGGGCGCTGAGCAGTTCTTC
NA	NA	TRBV11-2	TRBJ1-2	CASRRGTDYTF	TGTGCCAGCAGACGAGGGACCGACTACACCTTC
NA	NA	TRBV28	TRBJ2-4	CASSSPEKAKNIQYF	TGTGCCAGCAGTTCCCCCGAGAAAGCCAAAAACATTCAGTACTTC
NA	TRBD1	TRBV11-3	TRBJ2-2	CASSIGTGWNTGELFF	TGTGCCAGCAGCATCGGGACAGGATGGAACACCGGGGAGCTGTTTTTT
NA	TRBD1	TRBV27	TRBJ1-5	CASSSTGGVRPQHF	TGTGCCAGCAGTAGTACAGGGGGGGTACGGCCCCAGCATTTT
once	NA	TRBV6-1	TRBJ1-2	CASSVQGGVFEGYGYTF	TGTGCCAGCAGTGTTCAGGGAGGGGTCTTCGAAGGCTATGGCTACACCTTC
NA	NA	TRBV30	TRBJ1-1	CAWSRETENTEAFF	TGTGCCTGGAGTCGGGAGACAGAGAACACTGAAGCTTTCTTT
NA	TRBD1	TRBV9	TRBJ2-7	CASSVARLLLQIEGATYEQYF	TGTGCCAGCAGCGTAGCCCGCCTTCTGTTACAGATCGAGGGGGCGACCTACGAGCAGTACTTC
NA	NA	TRBV10-3	TRBJ2-2	CAISESSQPGGGELFF	TGTGCCATCAGTGAGTCGAGTCAACCCGGGGGCGGGGAGCTGTTTTTT
NA	NA	TRBV6-5	TRBJ1-3	CASSYYGGNTIYF	TGTGCCAGCAGTTATTATGGGGGAAACACCATATATTTT
NA	NA	TRBV28	TRBJ1-1	CASSPRGYRNTEAFF	TGTGCCAGCAGCCCCAGAGGGTATCGGAACACTGAAGCTTTCTTT
once	TRBD2	TRBV19	TRBJ2-1	CASQGAGGHYNEQFF	TGTGCCAGTCAAGGGGCGGGGGGCCATTACAATGAGCAGTTCTTC
once	NA	TRBV19	TRBJ1-2	CASSNLENYGYTF	TGTGCCAGTAGTAATTTAGAGAACTATGGCTACACCTTC
NA	TRBD1	TRBV19	TRBJ1-1	CASTSGTGTTVNTEAFF	TGTGCCAGTACCTCCGGGACAGGGACAACCGTGAACACTGAAGCTTTCTTT
NA	NA	TRBV19	TRBJ2-7	CASSLSPWNYEQYF	TGTGCCAGTAGTCTATCCCCCTGGAACTACGAGCAGTACTTC
NA	NA	TRBV30	TRBJ1-3	CAGDKASGNTIYF	TGTGCCGGCGACAAGGCCTCTGGAAACACCATATATTTT
once	NA	TRBV4-2	TRBJ1-5	CASSQGSASGSNQPQHF	TGTGCCAGCAGCCAAGGGTCGGCGTCAGGGAGCAATCAGCCCCAGCATTTT
NA	TRBD1	TRBV6-5	TRBJ1-2	CASTTGVEGYTF	TGTGCCAGCACCACAGGGGTTGAGGGCTACACCTTC
NA	NA	TRBV6-1	TRBJ2-2	CASTISPNTGELFF	TGTGCCAGCACTATAAGCCCGAACACCGGGGAGCTGTTTTTT
NA	NA	TRBV27	TRBJ2-5	CASSPHLYQETQYF	TGTGCCAGCAGTCCTCACCTGTACCAAGAGACCCAGTACTTC
NA	TRBD1	TRBV5-6	TRBJ1-2	CASSIPGQTYYGYTF	TGTGCCAGCAGCATACCGGGACAGACTTACTATGGCTACACCTTC
NA	NA	TRBV11-2	TRBJ1-3	CASSLVEGNTIYF	TGTGCCAGCAGCTTAGTTGAGGGAAACACCATATATTTT
NA	NA	TRBV19	TRBJ1-2	CASSNYPVLYGYTF	TGTGCCAGTAGTAACTATCCTGTCCTCTATGGCTACACCTTC
NA	NA	TRBV28	TRBJ2-7	CATIRGGFSYEQYF	TGTGCCACCATAAGAGGGGGATTCTCCTACGAGCAGTACTTC
NA	NA	TRBV2	TRBJ1-2	CASSVGRLGYGYTF	TGTGCCAGCAGTGTCGGCAGGTTGGGGTATGGCTACACCTTC
NA	NA	TRBV2	TRBJ1-1	CASRVMGGVYTEAFF	TGTGCCAGCAGAGTGATGGGGGGGGTCTACACTGAAGCTTTCTTT
NA	NA	TRBV5-1	TRBJ2-5	CASSTEGETQYF	TGCGCCAGCAGCACTGAGGGAGAGACCCAGTACTTC
once	NA	TRBV5-4	TRBJ2-5	CASRSGHQETQYF	TGTGCCAGCAGGTCTGGACACCAAGAGACCCAGTACTTC
NA	TRBD1	TRBV10-3	TRBJ2-7	CAISERDRGPYEQYF	TGTGCCATCAGTGAGCGGGACAGGGGCCCCTACGAGCAGTACTTC
once	TRBD1	TRBV6-5	TRBJ1-1	CASSYAVTGGDGEAFF	TGTGCCAGCAGTTACGCGGTGACAGGGGGCGACGGTGAAGCTTTCTTT
NA	TRBD1	TRBV19	TRBJ1-5	CASSKRQGGDYNQPQHF	TGTGCCAGTAGTAAAAGACAGGGGGGGGATTACAATCAGCCCCAGCATTTT
NA	TRBD1	TRBV28	TRBJ2-7	CATWGQGPYEQYF	TGTGCCACCTGGGGACAGGGACCCTACGAGCAGTACTTC
few	NA	TRBV6-1	TRBJ2-7	CASSEARWERGEQYF	TGTGCCAGCAGTGAAGCTCGTTGGGAAAGGGGCGAGCAGTACTTC
few	TRBD1	TRBV5-6	TRBJ1-6	CASSLSGTGRSPLHF	TGTGCCAGCAGCCTATCCGGGACAGGGCGTTCACCCCTCCACTTT
NA	TRBD2	TRBV2	TRBJ2-3	CASRPGRLAGVDTQYF	TGTGCCAGCAGGCCAGGGAGACTAGCGGGGGTAGATACGCAGTATTTT
NA	NA	TRBV18	TRBJ1-2	CASSPPGAEAGNGYTF	TGTGCCAGCTCACCACCCGGGGCCGAGGCGGGAAATGGCTACACCTTC
NA	NA	TRBV7-2	TRBJ2-4	CASSTTSRSIQYF	TGTGCCAGCAGCACGACTAGTAGGAGCATTCAGTACTTC
once	NA	TRBV11-2	TRBJ2-7	CASSLGHEQYF	TGTGCCAGCAGCTTAGGGCACGAGCAGTACTTC
NA	TRBD1	TRBV28	TRBJ1-1	CASRPQGAGTEAFF	TGTGCCAGCAGACCACAGGGGGCAGGAACTGAAGCTTTCTTT
once	NA	TRBV14	TRBJ1-4	CASSKQTNNEKLFF	TGTGCCAGCAGCAAACAGACAAATAATGAAAAACTGTTTTTT
once	NA	TRBV30	TRBJ1-2	CAWTPGVRRDYGYTF	TGTGCCTGGACCCCTGGGGTGCGGAGAGACTATGGCTACACCTTC
NA	TRBD1	TRBV5-1	TRBJ2-3	CASSFDRGLGVTQYF	TGCGCCAGCAGTTTTGACAGGGGGCTCGGGGTTACGCAGTATTTT
NA	NA	TRBV30	TRBJ1-5	CAAGGSYSNQPQHF	TGTGCCGCGGGGGGTTCATATAGCAATCAGCCCCAGCATTTT
NA	NA	TRBV27	TRBJ1-1	CASSPYEGNTEAFF	TGTGCCAGCAGTCCCTACGAAGGGAACACTGAAGCTTTCTTT
NA	NA	TRBV4-2	TRBJ2-3	CASSPPSFNTQYF	TGTGCCAGCAGCCCCCCCAGTTTCAATACGCAGTATTTT
NA	TRBD2	TRBV30	TRBJ2-5	CAWSLAGYRYETQYF	TGTGCCTGGAGCCTAGCGGGGTATCGCTATGAGACCCAGTACTTC
NA	NA	TRBV19	TRBJ1-5	CASSIDLGFNQPQHF	TGTGCCAGTAGTATAGATCTAGGGTTCAATCAGCCCCAGCATTTT
NA	NA	TRBV7-6	TRBJ2-7	CASSLSSGTSTYEQYF	TGTGCCAGCAGCTTAAGTTCAGGGACGAGTACCTACGAGCAGTACTTC
NA	TRBD1	TRBV6-5	TRBJ2-7	CASSGRPTGNYEQYF	TGTGCCAGCAGTGGTCGACCGACAGGGAACTACGAGCAGTACTTC
once	NA	TRBV5-4	TRBJ2-6	CASSLGSEPGANVLTF	TGTGCCAGCAGCTTGGGGTCCGAGCCTGGGGCCAACGTCCTGACTTTC
NA	NA	TRBV28	TRBJ1-5	CASRGDLYSNQPQHF	TGTGCCAGCAGGGGGGACCTATATAGCAATCAGCCCCAGCATTTT